The 9 T cell receptor beta chains listed next were all sequenced from one sample in a study of regulatory T cells in long-lasting Graves disease. Arm-PCR of CDR3 regions and iRepertoire HTBI primers were the basis on which TCR beta libraries were built. TCRdb re-called the multiplex PCR reads with MiXCR, one entry per CDR3 protein. This table holds about 460,000 distinct CDR3 sequences, approximately 23% found once. Time point given: persistent/refractory GD, antithyroid drugs over 5 years with positive TRAb. The TCR library used RNA extracted from PBMCs. The sample consisted of peripheral blood mononuclear cells (PBMCs), taken when the disease was refractory, from a patient treated with antithyroid drugs. The receptors shown here come from a female donor with Graves disease.

This clonotype was found many times. This chain connects TRBV7-9 to TRBJ1-2, with D perhaps matching TRBD1 (6 bases). There are 13 residues in the CDR3. Germline CDR1 is SEHNR and CDR2 is FQNEAQ (reference sequence). Trimming stripped 4 bases from V and 4 bases from J, with 10 bases between. The CDR3 coding sequence is TGTGCCAGCAGCTCGACAGGCGGCTATGGCTACACCTTC. Translating gives CASSSTGGYGYTF.

In its sample, this clonotype was seen many times. The J gene is TRBJ1-5, the V gene TRBV12-3 or TRBV12-4; no reliable D call. The V end was cut by 5 bases, the J end by 1 base, with 9 bases between. The length of the CDR3 is 14 residues. The chain's CDR3 is CASSGPWSNQPQHF. The CDR3 DNA follows: TGTGCCAGCAGTGGCCCCTGGAGCAATCAGCCCCAGCATTTT.

This clonotype was seen ten or more times. The chain is built from TRBV2 and TRBJ1-4, with 7 bases matching TRBD1. The CDR3 covers 13 residues. V was pared by 10 bases and J by 5 bases, with 7 bases of the junction left unmatched. Germline assignment: CDR1 SNHLY and CDR2 FYNNEI. The CDR3: CATEWTGNEKLFF. The DNA for the CDR3 is TGTGCCACCGAGTGGACAGGAAATGAAAAACTGTTTTTT.

This clonotype was picked up a small number of times. The J gene is TRBJ2-5, the V gene TRBV18; a weak D match, TRBD2 (5 bases). Germline CDR1 KGHSH, CDR2 LQKENI. The CDR3 spans 16 residues. The V gene lost 3 bases and the J gene lost 0 bases, with 14 bases spanning the gap. The CDR3 loop reads CASSPRGGRDQETQYF. The CDR3 region has the DNA TGTGCCAGCTCACCCCGTGGCGGGCGGGACCAAGAGACCCAGTACTTC. The full variable domain, with the rest looked up from reference TRBV18 and TRBJ2-5, is NAGVMQNPRHLVRRRGQEARLRCSPMKGHSHVYWYRQLPEEGLKFMVYLQKENIIDESGMPKERFSAEFPKEGPSILRIQQVVRGDSAAYFCASSPRGGRDQETQYFGPGTRLLVL.

This clonotype was counted ten times or more. This chain links TRBV7-2 with TRBJ1-6, with unresolved D. CDR3 length equals 14 residues. Germline loops: CDR1 SGHTA, CDR2 FQGNSA. The V and J ends lost 1 base and 7 bases respectively, with 8 bases between them. CDR3 DNA sequence: TGTGCCAGCAGCTTAGGGGAGCTAAATTCACCCCTCCACTTT. Its translation is CASSLGELNSPLHF.

This clonotype was counted a few times. CDR3 in amino acids: CASSHDTGLAEKLFF. The CDR3 coding sequence is TGCGCCAGCAGCCACGACACGGGGTTGGCTGAAAAACTGTTTTTT. The gene calls are TRBV4-1 and TRBJ1-4; D unclear. The V and J ends lost 3 bases and 7 bases respectively, with 15 bases between them. Germline V gene data show CDR1 as MGHRA and CDR2 as YSYEKL. The CDR3 extends over 15 amino acids.

As for this clonotype: A much larger clone is a single base away; this may be a read error. The chain joins TRBV28 to TRBJ2-7; D unresolved. V was trimmed by 5 bases and J by 7 bases, leaving 9 bases between them. Germline-derived CDR1 and CDR2 are MDHEN and SYDVKM. The CDR3 has 11 residues. CDR3 coding DNA: TGTGCCAGCAGTCTAAGACTGGAGCAGTACTTC. Its protein product is CASSLRLEQYF.

DNA of the CDR3: TGTGCCAGCAGCTTTAGTCTAGCGCAATCCTACGAGCAGTACTTC. Its translation: CASSFSLAQSYEQYF. The rearrangement joins TRBV7-9 to TRBJ2-7, with D possibly matching TRBD2 (6 bases). The CDR3 sequence is 15 residues long. The ends were cut back, 3 bases at V and 1 base at J, with 13 bases in the middle. Germline V gene data show CDR1 as SEHNR and CDR2 as FQNEAQ (reference sequence).

This clonotype was seen at least ten times. The V call is TRBV28, the J call TRBJ2-7; tentative D call: TRBD2 (6 bases). Trimming pared 6 bases from V and 6 bases from J, leaving 9 bases between. The length of the CDR3 is 11 residues. CDR1 and CDR2 from the germline V gene are MDHEN and SYDVKM. This chain's CDR3 is CASREGFEQYF. CDR3 DNA sequence: TGTGCCAGCAGGGAGGGCTTCGAGCAGTACTTC.